These T cell receptor beta chains were read from a single sample in a study of graft-versus-host responses after intestinal transplantation. Their cognate antigens are unknown. Assay used: immunoSEQ multiplex PCR; TCRdb lists only in-frame clones, some missing. Among around 110,000 clones listed, 90% were seen once. Sequencing was performed on unstimulated CD4+ T cells sorted from spleen or lymph node cells, taken before intestinal transplant. The source of these receptors is a human donor who received an intestinal transplant. CDR3s include the opening cysteine and the closing phenylalanine or tryptophan. The D gene is left open where the match is weak. Rows give clone size only sometimes, using once, few, many, or a class for an expanded clone.

CDR3: CASRREGKGAATEAFF
DNA: TGCGCCAGCAGACGGGAGGGTAAGGGGGCCGCCACTGAAGCTTTCTTT
J: TRBJ1-1
size: NA
V: TRBV5-1
D: TRBD1

CDR3: CASSQGLQGDGYTF
DNA: TGTGCCAGCAGCCAAGGGCTCCAGGGGGATGGCTACACCTTC
J: TRBJ1-2
size: NA
V: TRBV14
D: TRBD1

CDR3: CASSLEPAGAGELFF
DNA: TGTGCCAGCAGCTTGGAACCAGCCGGGGCCGGGGAGCTGTTTTTT
J: TRBJ2-2
size: NA
V: TRBV5-5
D: NA

CDR3: CAISEGGQGNYGYTF
DNA: TGTGCCATCAGTGAAGGGGGACAGGGGAATTATGGCTACACCTTC
J: TRBJ1-2
size: NA
V: TRBV10-3
D: TRBD1

CDR3: CAIGQTQETQYF
DNA: TGTGCCATAGGACAGACTCAAGAGACCCAGTACTTC
J: TRBJ2-5
size: NA
V: TRBV10-3
D: NA

CDR3: CASSSGTGATGELFF
DNA: TGTGCCAGCTCTTCCGGGACAGGGGCCACCGGGGAGCTGTTTTTT
J: TRBJ2-2
size: NA
V: TRBV18
D: TRBD1

CDR3: CAIRPGQGLDSGNTIYF
DNA: TGTGCCATCAGACCGGGACAGGGGTTAGACTCTGGAAACACCATATATTTT
J: TRBJ1-3
size: NA
V: TRBV10-3
D: TRBD1

CDR3: CASSVGLAGLYNEQFF
DNA: TGTGCCAGCAGCGTGGGACTAGCGGGATTGTACAATGAGCAGTTCTTC
J: TRBJ2-1
size: NA
V: TRBV9
D: TRBD2

CDR3: CASSMWQLGRTEAFF
DNA: TGTGCCAGTAGTATGTGGCAGTTGGGGAGAACTGAAGCTTTCTTT
J: TRBJ1-1
size: NA
V: TRBV19
D: NA

CDR3: CASSLWTIGEAFF
DNA: TGTGCCAGCAGCTTATGGACAATCGGGGAAGCTTTCTTT
J: TRBJ1-1
size: NA
V: TRBV11-2
D: NA

CDR3: CASRSGSARIYGYTF
DNA: TGTGCCAGCAGGAGCGGTTCTGCCAGGATCTATGGCTACACCTTC
J: TRBJ1-2
size: NA
V: TRBV2
D: NA

CDR3: CASSFRAGGSYNEQFF
DNA: TGTGCCAGCAGCTTCAGAGCGGGGGGGTCCTACAATGAGCAGTTCTTC
J: TRBJ2-1
size: once
V: TRBV5-5
D: TRBD2